One and the same sample provided the 22 T cell receptor beta chains below, sequenced in a study of PD-1 blockade in classical Hodgkin lymphoma. Repertoires were generated with immunoSEQ multiplex PCR, while TCRdb's copy carries only in-frame clones and drops some. Among some 95,000 clones listed, less than 95% were seen once. As to time point: cycle 4 day 1 (C4D1), after five to seven weeks of nivolumab. All patients relapsed after autologous stem cell transplantation, and brentuximab vedotin exposure varied. The material was peripheral blood mononuclear cells (PBMCs), obtained before the fourth cycle of nivolumab. These receptors were obtained from a human donor with classical Hodgkin lymphoma.

The V and J genes are TRBV5-1 and TRBJ2-1; no definite D call. The CDR3 has 15 residues. CDR1 and CDR2 (germline): SGHRS, YFSETQ. With 0 bases removed from V and 0 bases from J, the gap between germline ends came to 7 bases. The CDR3: CASSLGGSSYNEQFF. Written as DNA, the CDR3 is TGCGCCAGCAGCTTGGGGGGTAGCTCCTACAATGAGCAGTTCTTC. Full variable domain (rest looked up from reference TRBV5-1 and TRBJ2-1): KAGVTQTPRYLIKTRGQQVTLSCSPISGHRSVSWYQQTPGQGLQFLFEYFSETQRNKGNFPGRFSGRQFSNSRSEMNVSTLELGDSALYLCASSLGGSSYNEQFFGPGTRLTVL.

The CDR3 coding sequence is TGTGCCAGCAACGCAAGGGCGGGGGGGCGTGAGACCCAGTACTTC. It translates to CASNARAGGRETQYF. The V gene is TRBV2, the J gene TRBJ2-5; 9 bases are a match to TRBD2. CDR1 and CDR2 from the germline V gene are SNHLY and FYNNEI. The V gene end was trimmed by 7 bases and the J gene end by 5 bases; junction bases not matched to a gene: 11. The CDR3 loop spans 15 amino acids. The entire variable domain, with the rest obtained from reference TRBV2 and TRBJ2-5, is as follows: EPEVTQTPSHQVTQMGQEVILRCVPISNHLYFYWYRQILGQKVEFLVSFYNNEISEKSEIFDDQFSVERPDGSNFTLKIRSTKLEDSAMYFCASNARAGGRETQYFGPGTRLLVL.

The genes are TRBV5-1 and TRBJ2-6; 9 bases map to TRBD2. The CDR3 is 17 amino acids. The germline CDR1 and CDR2 sequences are SGHRS and YFSETQ. The V segment lost 4 bases and the J segment 2 bases; nucleotides outside the gene matches: 7. The CDR3 reads CASSGGRGPTGANVLTF. The CDR3 region has the DNA TGCGCCAGCAGCGGCGGGAGGGGGCCGACTGGGGCCAACGTCCTGACTTTC.

The chain joins TRBV6-5 to TRBJ2-1; D not certain. This CDR3 has 13 amino acids. V was clipped by 6 bases and J by 0 bases, with 6 bases between them. CDR1 is MNHEY, CDR2 SVGAGI, per germline. This CDR3 reads CASRRNSYNEQFF. The CDR3 DNA reads as TGTGCCAGCAGGCGGAACTCCTACAATGAGCAGTTCTTC.

CDR3 sequence reads: CASSLGSTGDEQYF. The DNA of the CDR3 is TGTGCCAGCAGCTTGGGTAGTACGGGGGACGAGCAGTACTTC. V is TRBV5-6 and J is TRBJ2-7, with TRBD2 as a possible D gene (6 bases). The germline V gene encodes CDR1 SGHDT and CDR2 YYEEEE. Trimming shortened V by 0 bases and J by 5 bases, and 12 bases separated the two germline ends. This CDR3 comprises 14 residues.

In DNA form, the CDR3 reads TGTGCCTGGGGCACAGGGGGCCTCTACGAGCAGTACTTC. Its translation: CAWGTGGLYEQYF. This chain links TRBV30 with TRBJ2-7, with 9 bases identical to TRBD1. The germline V gene has CDR1 GTSNPN and CDR2 SVGIG (reference sequence). V dropped 5 bases and J dropped 3; count of bases not matched to a gene: 5. The CDR3 sequence is 13 residues long.

The CDR3 nucleotides read TGTGCCAGCAGTAGGGACTACAATGAGCAGTTCTTC. Amino acid sequence: CASSRDYNEQFF. This chain connects TRBV2 to TRBJ2-1; D is unresolved. V lost 5 bases to trimming and J lost 3 bases, with 5 bases between them. The CDR3 extends over 12 amino acids. Germline-derived CDR1 and CDR2 are SNHLY and FYNNEI.

The chain carries TRBV11-2 and TRBJ1-4; no definite D call. There are 16 residues in the CDR3. Trimming left V 1 base short and J 0 bases short, with 9 bases between. The germline gives CDR1 SGHAT, CDR2 FQNNGV. The CDR3 reads CASSLGPTATNEKLFF. CDR3 coding DNA: TGTGCCAGCAGCTTAGGACCGACGGCAACTAATGAAAAACTGTTTTTT.

The V gene is TRBV19, the J gene TRBJ1-1; 7 nucleotides match TRBD1. V lost 6 bases, J lost 4 bases, and 5 bases stayed unmatched. Germline CDR1 reads LNHDA; CDR2 reads SQIVND (reference sequence). The CDR3 contains 13 residues. CDR3 sequence: CASRDRISTEAFF. In DNA, the CDR3 is TGTGCCAGTAGGGACAGGATCTCCACTGAAGCTTTCTTT.

The chain links TRBV7-3 to TRBJ2-7; D might be TRBD1 or TRBD2, each matching 5 bases. V shed 4 bases and J shed 2 bases, with 9 bases lying between them. This CDR3 has 13 residues. CDR1 is SGHTA, CDR2 FQGTGA, per germline. The CDR3 loop reads CASSSSRAYEQYF. The CDR3 DNA sequence: TGTGCCAGCAGCTCTAGCAGGGCCTACGAGCAGTACTTC.

This chain connects TRBV5-1 to TRBJ2-2; 8 bases agree with TRBD2. V lost 3 bases, J lost 4 bases, and 2 bases stayed unmatched. CDR3 length: 14 amino acids. Looked up from germline, CDR1 is SGHRS and CDR2 is YFSETQ. The CDR3 DNA sequence: TGCGCCAGCAGCTCCGGGGGGGGCACCGGGGAGCTGTTTTTT. Its translation is CASSSGGGTGELFF.

This sequence joins TRBV2 and TRBJ1-4, with 7 bases aligning to TRBD1. The germline CDR1 and CDR2 sequences are SNHLY and FYNNEI. J gave up 1 base and V 6 bases, and 2 bases lay outside the gene matches. The CDR3 runs 14 residues. The CDR3 loop is CASRNRGTNEKLFF. The CDR3 DNA sequence: TGTGCCAGCAGGAACAGGGGAACTAATGAAAAACTGTTTTTT.

The V call is TRBV11-2, the J call TRBJ2-5, with no clear D. V shed 2 bases and J shed 0 bases, with 4 bases lying between them. This CDR3 contains 13 residues. Germline V gives CDR1 SGHAT, CDR2 FQNNGV. CDR3 coding DNA: TGTGCCAGCAGCTTAAGGAACCAAGAGACCCAGTACTTC. This sequence encodes CASSLRNQETQYF.

This sequence joins TRBV9 and TRBJ1-3; D is unresolved. Between the trimmed V and J ends, which lost 3 bases and 1 base, there was a span of 11 bases. The CDR3 loop spans 15 amino acids. Germline CDR1 and CDR2: SGDLS and YYNGEE. The CDR3 region is CASSASRGSGNTIYF. In DNA, the CDR3 is TGTGCCAGCAGCGCGTCTCGGGGTTCTGGAAACACCATATATTTT.

The chain employs TRBV4-2 and TRBJ1-2, with 10 bases aligning to TRBD1. V was pared by 3 bases and J by 3 bases, with 13 bases of the junction left unmatched. The CDR3 covers 18 residues. Germline V gene sequence: CDR1 LGHNA, CDR2 YNFKEQ. Written as DNA, the CDR3 is TGTGCCAGCAGCCAGGAAGACAGGGGGCGGGGTTCGGACTATGGCTACACCTTC. This sequence encodes CASSQEDRGRGSDYGYTF.

The V gene is TRBV4-2, the J gene TRBJ2-7, with D uncertain. V lost 1 base and J 3 bases, leaving 7 bases between the germline ends. This CDR3 is built from 13 residues. Germline V gene lookup returns CDR1 LGHNA and CDR2 YNFKEQ. The CDR3 bases are TGTGCCAGCAGCCAAGCCAGTGGCTACGAGCAGTACTTC. The encoded protein is CASSQASGYEQYF.

Only one count was recorded for this clone. The chain joins TRBV6-5 to TRBJ2-7; D is perhaps TRBD2 (5 bases). The CDR3 runs to 15 residues. Per the germline V gene, CDR1 is MNHEY and CDR2 is SVGAGI. Trimming pared 1 base from V and 1 base from J, leaving 11 bases between. CDR3 in amino acids: CASSYWTESSYEQYF. The CDR3 DNA sequence: TGTGCCAGCAGTTACTGGACTGAGTCGTCCTACGAGCAGTACTTC.

The J gene is TRBJ1-2, the V gene TRBV4-3, with D perhaps matching TRBD1 (6 bases). Germline-derived CDR1 and CDR2 are LGHNA and YSLEER. V lost 6 bases, J lost 6 bases, and 20 bases lay in between. CDR3 length: 15 residues. This CDR3 is CASSPTLGGSDGYTF. CDR3 coding DNA: TGCGCCAGCAGTCCTACCCTCGGGGGCAGCGATGGCTACACCTTC.

This chain uses TRBV7-2 with TRBJ2-5; 7 positions agree with TRBD1. CDR3 size: 15 residues. Looked up from germline, CDR1 is SGHTA and CDR2 is FQGNSA. Trimming cost V 1 base and J 5 bases; bases outside gene matches: 7. The CDR3 here is CASSLVSGRGETQYF. The CDR3 nucleotides are TGTGCCAGCAGCTTAGTTAGTGGCAGGGGGGAGACCCAGTACTTC.

CDR3 in amino acids: CASSLDWLADYEQYF. CDR3 in DNA: TGTGCCAGCAGCTTAGATTGGCTAGCGGACTACGAGCAGTACTTC. The chain combines TRBV11-2 with TRBJ2-7; 7 nucleotides agree with TRBD2. V lost 0 bases to trimming and J lost 3 bases; unmatched junction nucleotides: 5. CDR1 and CDR2 (germline): SGHAT, FQNNGV. The CDR3 consists of 15 residues.

V gene TRBV27 combines with J gene TRBJ1-1; perhaps TRBD1 as D (5 bases). Germline V CDR1 and CDR2: MNHEY, SMNVEV (reference sequence). This CDR3 spans 14 amino acids. Deletions cut 0 bases from V and 1 base from J, with 6 bases between. CDR3: CASSLSRANTEAFF. CDR3 in DNA: TGTGCCAGCAGTTTATCCAGGGCGAACACTGAAGCTTTCTTT.

The CDR3 is CASSSSSATNEKLFF. The CDR3 DNA reads TGTGCCAGCAGCTCCTCAAGTGCAACTAATGAAAAACTGTTTTTT. The V and J genes are TRBV7-3 and TRBJ1-4; unclear D gene. The CDR3 is 15 amino acids. With 4 bases removed from V and 0 bases from J, the gap between germline ends came to 9 bases. Germline-derived CDR1 and CDR2 are SGHTA and FQGTGA.